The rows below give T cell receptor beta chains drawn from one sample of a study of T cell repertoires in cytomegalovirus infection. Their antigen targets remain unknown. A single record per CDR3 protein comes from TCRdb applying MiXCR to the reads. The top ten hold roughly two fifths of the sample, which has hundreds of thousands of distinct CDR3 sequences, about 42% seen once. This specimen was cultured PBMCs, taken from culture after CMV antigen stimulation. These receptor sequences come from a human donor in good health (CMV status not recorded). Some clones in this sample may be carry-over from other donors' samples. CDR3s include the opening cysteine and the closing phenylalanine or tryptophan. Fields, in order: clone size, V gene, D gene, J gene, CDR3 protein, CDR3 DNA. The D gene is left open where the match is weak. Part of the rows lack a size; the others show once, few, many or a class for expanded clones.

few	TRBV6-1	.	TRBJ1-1	CASSAFRMNTEAFF	TGTGCCAGCAGCGCTTTTCGGATGAACACTGAAGCTTTCTTT
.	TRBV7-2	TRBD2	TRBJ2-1	CASSLGPLAGSYNEQFF	TGTGCCAGCAGCTTAGGTCCGCTAGCGGGGTCCTACAATGAGCAGTTCTTC
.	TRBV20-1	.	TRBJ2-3	CSARVDTQYF	TGCAGTGCTAGAGTGGATACGCAGTATTTT
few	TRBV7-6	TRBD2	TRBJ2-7	CASSDKRGDLREQYF	TGTGCCAGCAGCGACAAGCGGGGGGACCTTCGAGAGCAGTACTTC
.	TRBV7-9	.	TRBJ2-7	CASSLGFNEQYF	TGTGCCAGCAGTTTAGGGTTCAACGAGCAGTACTTC
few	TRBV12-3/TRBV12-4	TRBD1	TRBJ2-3	CASSLQGAFRGRSTDTQYF	TGTGCCAGCAGCCTCCAGGGGGCTTTCCGGGGGAGAAGCACAGATACGCAGTATTTT
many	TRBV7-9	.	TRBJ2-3	CASSLVVDTQYF	TGTGCCAGCAGCTTAGTAGTAGATACGCAGTATTTT
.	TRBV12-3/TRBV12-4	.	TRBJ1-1	CASTPTYPNTEAFF	TGTGCCAGCACCCCGACCTACCCTAACACTGAAGCTTTCTTT
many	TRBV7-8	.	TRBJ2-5	CASSSQGGTQYF	TGTGCCAGCAGCTCTCAGGGGGGGACCCAGTACTTC
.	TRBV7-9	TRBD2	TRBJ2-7	CASSFPPGGRLVDRGYEQYF	TGTGCCAGCAGTTTCCCCCCTGGCGGGAGGTTAGTGGACCGGGGCTACGAGCAGTACTTC